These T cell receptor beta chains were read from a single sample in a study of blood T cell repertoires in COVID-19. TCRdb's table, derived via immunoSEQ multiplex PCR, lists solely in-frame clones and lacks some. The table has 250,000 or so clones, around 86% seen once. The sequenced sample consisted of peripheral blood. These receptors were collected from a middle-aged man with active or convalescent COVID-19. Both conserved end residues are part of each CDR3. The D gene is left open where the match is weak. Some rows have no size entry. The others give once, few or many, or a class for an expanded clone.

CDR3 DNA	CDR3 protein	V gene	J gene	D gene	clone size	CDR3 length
TGTGCCAGTAGTACCGCCGGAGGGGCCTATGGCTACACCTTC	CASSTAGGAYGYTF	TRBV19	TRBJ1-2	NA	NA	14
TGTGCCAGCAGTTTCGGCGGGAGAGGAGAGACCCAGTACTTC	CASSFGGRGETQYF	TRBV27	TRBJ2-5	TRBD2	NA	14
TGCGCCAGCAGCCTCGGGACGGGACTGGGTTACGAGCAGTACTTC	CASSLGTGLGYEQYF	TRBV5-1	TRBJ2-7	NA	NA	15
TGTGCCACCAGTGACCCCGGCGGGGGGAATCAGCCCCAGCATTTT	CATSDPGGGNQPQHF	TRBV24-1	TRBJ1-5	NA	NA	15
TGCGCCAGCAGTGAGTTGCTGCAGGGGTACAATGAGCAGTTCTTC	CASSELLQGYNEQFF	TRBV10-2	TRBJ2-1	NA	NA	15
TGTGCCAGCAGTGATGGGTCGGGGGCAGATACGCAGTATTTT	CASSDGSGADTQYF	TRBV6-4	TRBJ2-3	NA	NA	14
TGTGCCAGCAGCTCGCCAGCCCAGGGAGGAGAGCTCTACAATGAGCAGTTCTTC	CASSSPAQGGELYNEQFF	TRBV9	TRBJ2-1	NA	NA	18
TGTGCCAGTAGTGAAACAGGGGGTCATGTTACTGGGGCCAACGTCCTGACTTTC	CASSETGGHVTGANVLTF	TRBV19	TRBJ2-6	TRBD1	NA	18
TGTGCCAGCATCCCCCAGGGAGGGTATGGCTACACCTTC	CASIPQGGYGYTF	TRBV7-9	TRBJ1-2	NA	NA	13
TGTGCCAGCAGTTACCTACCCCAGGTTAATCAGCCCCAGCATTTT	CASSYLPQVNQPQHF	TRBV6-6	TRBJ1-5	NA	few	15
TGTGCCAGCATCTTCAGGGGGGACGGAACCGGCGAGCAGTACTTC	CASIFRGDGTGEQYF	TRBV27	TRBJ2-7	NA	NA	15
TGCGCCAGCGGAGGGGAGCTGGGGCGGGCCCTCTACGAGCAGTACTTC	CASGGELGRALYEQYF	TRBV10-2	TRBJ2-7	NA	NA	16
TGTGCCAGCAGCTTCAGCGGGGATAGCAATCAGCCCCAGCATTTT	CASSFSGDSNQPQHF	TRBV5-4	TRBJ1-5	NA	NA	15
TGTGCCAGCAGCGTCGACAGGGGAAATTGGTATGGCTACACCTTC	CASSVDRGNWYGYTF	TRBV9	TRBJ1-2	TRBD1	once	15
TGTGCCAGTAGTGGAGGGGCAACACGAGGAGATACGCAGTATTTT	CASSGGATRGDTQYF	TRBV19	TRBJ2-3	NA	NA	15
TGTGCCACCAGTGATCCCGGACTAGCGGGAGGAGCTGAGCAGTTCTTC	CATSDPGLAGGAEQFF	TRBV24-1	TRBJ2-1	TRBD2	NA	16
TGTGCCAGCAGTTACTCAAGCGGGAGGGAAAATGAGCAGTTCTTC	CASSYSSGRENEQFF	TRBV6-6	TRBJ2-1	TRBD2	NA	15
TGTGCCAGCAGTGAAGGAAAACAGGAATACCAAGAGACCCAGTACTTC	CASSEGKQEYQETQYF	TRBV2	TRBJ2-5	NA	few	16
TGTGCCAGTAGTCTCGCGGGGGGCGGGCCAGATACGCAGTATTTT	CASSLAGGGPDTQYF	TRBV19	TRBJ2-3	TRBD2	once	15
TGTGCCAGCAGCTTAGGGCCGGAGCCCTACGAGCAGTACTTC	CASSLGPEPYEQYF	TRBV11-2	TRBJ2-7	NA	NA	14
TGTGCCAGTAGTATGGGCGCGGAAGGGGGCTTCGGACAGCCCCAGCATTTT	CASSMGAEGGFGQPQHF	TRBV19	TRBJ1-5	TRBD1	NA	17
TGTGCCATCAAGGCGGGATACACTGAAGCTTTCTTT	CAIKAGYTEAFF	TRBV10-3	TRBJ1-1	NA	NA	12
TGTGCCAGCAGCGTAGAGTCGGGAAGCTCCTACAATGAGCAGTTCTTC	CASSVESGSSYNEQFF	TRBV9	TRBJ2-1	NA	NA	16
TGTGCCAGCAGCGGAAAGACAGGGGAGAATTCACCCCTCCACTTT	CASSGKTGENSPLHF	TRBV7-9	TRBJ1-6	TRBD1	few	15
TGTGCCAGCAGTCCCCGGGACATTAATGAAAAACTGTTTTTT	CASSPRDINEKLFF	TRBV6-5	TRBJ1-4	NA	NA	14
TGTGCCAGCAGCTTGGTCAGGGGGCAGGGGACTAGCGGGTACGAGCAGTACTTC	CASSLVRGQGTSGYEQYF	TRBV7-8	TRBJ2-7	TRBD2	NA	18
TGTGCCAGCAGCGGAACTAGCGTTGTCTACAATGAGCAGTTCTTC	CASSGTSVVYNEQFF	TRBV6-2/TRBV6-3	TRBJ2-1	TRBD2	NA	15
TGTGCCAGCAGCCCAACCGGGACAGGGATTTTCGATGAGCAGTTCTTC	CASSPTGTGIFDEQFF	TRBV9	TRBJ2-1	TRBD1	NA	16
TGCGCCAGCAGCCCGGGACAGGGAATCTGGTATGGCTACACCTTC	CASSPGQGIWYGYTF	TRBV4-1	TRBJ1-2	TRBD1	few	15
TGTGCCAGCAGCCCCGTTTCTAGCGGGAGTGATGAGCAGTTCTTC	CASSPVSSGSDEQFF	TRBV11-3	TRBJ2-1	TRBD2	NA	15
TGTGCCAGCAGCCTCCGACAGGGTTATAGCACTGAAGCTTTCTTT	CASSLRQGYSTEAFF	TRBV27	TRBJ1-1	TRBD1	NA	15
TGTGCCAGCAGCGTAGGGGAGGGGCTGAGCTCCTACGAGCAGTACTTC	CASSVGEGLSSYEQYF	TRBV9	TRBJ2-7	TRBD2	NA	16
TGTGCCAGCAGGGCGCCTTCGGAGGTTGGAAACATTCAGTACTTC	CASRAPSEVGNIQYF	TRBV6-5	TRBJ2-4	NA	NA	15
TGTGCCAGCAGCGTAGCTTCCCGGGGGACTAGCGGGGAGGCAGATACGCAGTATTTT	CASSVASRGTSGEADTQYF	TRBV9	TRBJ2-3	TRBD2	NA	19
TGTGCCAGCAGCCGGGGACAGCCCAATCAGCCCCAGCATTTT	CASSRGQPNQPQHF	TRBV4-2	TRBJ1-5	TRBD1	NA	14
TGTGCCAGCTCACCAGTGGGAGCCGGAAACACCATATATTTT	CASSPVGAGNTIYF	TRBV18	TRBJ1-3	NA	few	14
TGTGCCAGCTCACCCTCGGACAGGGGGCTCGGTCAGCCCCAGCATTTT	CASSPSDRGLGQPQHF	TRBV18	TRBJ1-5	TRBD1	NA	16
TGTGCCAGCAGCCAAGATTCCGGGTTGAATGGCTACACCTTC	CASSQDSGLNGYTF	TRBV3-1/TRBV3-2	TRBJ1-2	NA	NA	14
TGTGCCAGCAGTTACTCCTGGGGGCAAGACTATGGCTACACCTTC	CASSYSWGQDYGYTF	TRBV6-5	TRBJ1-2	NA	once	15
TGCGCCAGCAGCTTGGCGGGACAGTCCTACGAGCAGTACTTC	CASSLAGQSYEQYF	TRBV5-1	TRBJ2-7	TRBD1	NA	14
TGTGCCAGCAGTTTTGCTAGGTGGGATACGCAGTATTTT	CASSFARWDTQYF	TRBV27	TRBJ2-3	NA	NA	13
TGTGCCAGCAGGGGCTTCGGTGAGCAGTTCTTC	CASRGFGEQFF	TRBV14	TRBJ2-1	NA	NA	11
TGTGCCAGCAGCTTAGACAGGCCTGGGGCCAACGTCCTGACTTTC	CASSLDRPGANVLTF	TRBV7-6	TRBJ2-6	NA	NA	15
TGTGCCACCAGCCGAGACACCGGTTTAATAGCCGGCTACACCTTC	CATSRDTGLIAGYTF	TRBV15	TRBJ1-2	NA	NA	15
TGTGCCAGCTCACCGAGCAGGGATGAATTTGGAGCTTTCTTT	CASSPSRDEFGAFF	TRBV18	TRBJ1-1	NA	NA	14
TGTGCCAGCAGCGGGACGGGACAGGGGTCCTACGAGCAGTACTTC	CASSGTGQGSYEQYF	TRBV5-6	TRBJ2-7	TRBD1	NA	15
TGTGCCAGCAGTGAAGACCGGGACAGGGCCATTTATAAACTGTTTTTT	CASSEDRDRAIYKLFF	TRBV6-1	TRBJ1-4	TRBD1	once	16
TGTGCCAGCAGCTTAGTATCCAGGGAGGCTGAAGCTTTCTTT	CASSLVSREAEAFF	TRBV7-9	TRBJ1-1	NA	NA	14
TGTGCCAGCATTTTAGACAGGGGATTTTCCGGCGGCTACACCTTC	CASILDRGFSGGYTF	TRBV6-5	TRBJ1-2	TRBD1	NA	15